This T cell receptor (beta chain) comes out of a study of identical twins. General study results and limits: Because invariant MAIT and iNKT cells could be present, zero-insertion analyses could be partly confounded. Models came in too low on out-of-frame TCR alpha sharing in monozygotic twins. Beta out-of-frame sequences showed weaker excess twin sharing.

This clonotype was counted many times. Antigen specificity is unknown. This CDR3 is built from 11 residues. After removal of 5 bases from V and 12 bases from J, the junction contained 4 bases not matched to a gene. TCRdb ran MiXCR on the 5' RACE reads and lists one entry per CDR3 protein. The sample contains 550,000 to 700,000 distinct CDR3 sequences, nearly 10% of which appear only once. Healthy Caucasians alone served as donors. The data also belong to a second study, concerning yellow fever vaccine responses in identical twins.

Sequenced material: PBMCs. The V and J genes are TRBV12-3 or TRBV12-4 and TRBJ2-1, with 7 bases that match TRBD2. The receptor was derived from a woman aged 18-35 years in good health. The CDR3: CASSTERGQFF. CDR3 sequence (DNA): TGTGCCAGCAGTACCGAGCGGGGGCAGTTCTTC.